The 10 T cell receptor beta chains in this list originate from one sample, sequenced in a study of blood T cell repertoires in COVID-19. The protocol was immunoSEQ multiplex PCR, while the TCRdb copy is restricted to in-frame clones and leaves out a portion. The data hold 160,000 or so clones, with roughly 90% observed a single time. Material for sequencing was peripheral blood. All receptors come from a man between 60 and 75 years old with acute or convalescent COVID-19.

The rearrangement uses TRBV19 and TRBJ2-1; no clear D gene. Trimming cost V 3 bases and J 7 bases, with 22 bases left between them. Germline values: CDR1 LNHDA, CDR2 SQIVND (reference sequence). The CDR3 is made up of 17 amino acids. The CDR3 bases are TGTGCCAGTAGTATGGTGAACTTCGTTAAGTCGGTTAATGAGCAGTTCTTC. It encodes CASSMVNFVKSVNEQFF. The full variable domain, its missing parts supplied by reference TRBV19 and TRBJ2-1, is DGGITQSPKYLFRKEGQNVTLSCEQNLNHDAMYWYRQDPGQGLRLIYYSQIVNDFQKGDIAEGYSVSREKKESFPLTVTSAQKNPTAFYLCASSMVNFVKSVNEQFFGPGTRLTVL.

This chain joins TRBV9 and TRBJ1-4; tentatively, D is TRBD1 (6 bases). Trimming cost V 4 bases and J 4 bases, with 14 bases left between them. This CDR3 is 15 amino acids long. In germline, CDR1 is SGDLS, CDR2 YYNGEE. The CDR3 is CASSLNEGGNEKLFF. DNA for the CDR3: TGTGCCAGCAGCTTAAATGAAGGGGGTAATGAAAAACTGTTTTTT.

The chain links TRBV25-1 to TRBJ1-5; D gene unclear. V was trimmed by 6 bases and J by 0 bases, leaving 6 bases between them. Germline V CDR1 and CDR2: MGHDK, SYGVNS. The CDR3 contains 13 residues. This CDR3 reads CASRRDSNQPQHF. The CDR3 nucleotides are TGTGCCAGCAGACGGGATAGCAATCAGCCCCAGCATTTT.

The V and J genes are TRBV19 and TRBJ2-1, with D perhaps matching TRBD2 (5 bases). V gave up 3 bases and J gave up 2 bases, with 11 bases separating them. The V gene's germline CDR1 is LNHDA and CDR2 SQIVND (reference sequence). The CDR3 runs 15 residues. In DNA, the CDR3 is TGTGCCAGTAGTATGACTGGCGGGCCCTACAATGAGCAGTTCTTC. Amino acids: CASSMTGGPYNEQFF.

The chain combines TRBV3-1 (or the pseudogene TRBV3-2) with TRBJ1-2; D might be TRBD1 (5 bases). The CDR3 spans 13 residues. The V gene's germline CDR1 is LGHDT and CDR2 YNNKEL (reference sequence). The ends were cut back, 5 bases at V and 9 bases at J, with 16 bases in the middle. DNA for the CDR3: TGTGCCAGCAGCGTGCAGAAGGGGAACAGCTACACCTTC. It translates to CASSVQKGNSYTF.

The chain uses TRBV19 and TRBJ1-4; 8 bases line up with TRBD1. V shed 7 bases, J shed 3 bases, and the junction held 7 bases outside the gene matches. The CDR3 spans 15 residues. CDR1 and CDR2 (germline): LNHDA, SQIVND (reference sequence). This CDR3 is CASIEGDRSNEKLFF. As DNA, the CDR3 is TGTGCCAGTATCGAAGGGGACAGGTCTAATGAAAAACTGTTTTTT.

Written as DNA, the CDR3 is TGTGCCAGCAGCACTAGCTACAATGAGCAGTTCTTC. Protein product: CASSTSYNEQFF. The genes are TRBV3-1 (or the pseudogene TRBV3-2) and TRBJ2-1; D is possibly TRBD2 (5 bases). V lost 5 bases and J lost 3, with 5 bases in between. The germline V gene encodes CDR1 LGHDT and CDR2 YNNKEL (reference sequence). The CDR3 is 12 residues long.

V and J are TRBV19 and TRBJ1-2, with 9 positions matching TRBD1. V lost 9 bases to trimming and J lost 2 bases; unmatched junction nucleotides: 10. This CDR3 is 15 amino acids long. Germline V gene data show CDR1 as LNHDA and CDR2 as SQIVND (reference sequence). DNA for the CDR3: TGTGCCAGCAGCGTACAGGGGGCGATGAACTATGGCTACACCTTC. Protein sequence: CASSVQGAMNYGYTF.

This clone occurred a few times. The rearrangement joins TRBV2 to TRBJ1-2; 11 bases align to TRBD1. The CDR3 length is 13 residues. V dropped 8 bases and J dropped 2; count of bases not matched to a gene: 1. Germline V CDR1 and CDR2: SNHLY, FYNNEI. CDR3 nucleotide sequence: TGTGCCAGCCGGGACAGGGGGAACTATGGCTACACCTTC. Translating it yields CASRDRGNYGYTF.

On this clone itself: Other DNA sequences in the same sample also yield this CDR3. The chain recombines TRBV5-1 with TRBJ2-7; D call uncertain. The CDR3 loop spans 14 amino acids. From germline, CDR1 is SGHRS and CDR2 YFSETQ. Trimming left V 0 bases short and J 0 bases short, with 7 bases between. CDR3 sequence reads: CASSLAAGSYEQYF. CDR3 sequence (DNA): TGCGCCAGCAGCTTGGCGGCAGGCTCCTACGAGCAGTACTTC.